The clone carrying this TCR beta chain was detected once. This entry comes from a study of T cell clonotyping in hematopoietic cell transplantation. Assay: immunoSEQ multiplex PCR; the TCRdb copy retains only in-frame clones and omits some. The sample has about 9,300 clones, about 86% seen once; the top ten hold 37%. Germline loops: CDR1 SNHLY, CDR2 FYNNEI. V lost 8 bases, J lost 0 bases, and 8 bases lay in between. The CDR3 loop spans 13 amino acids. This clonotype was obtained from a human patient who had an allogeneic stem cell transplant, so the T cells may come from the graft donor. The donor label of this sample is uncertain. Some clones in this sample may be carry-over from other donors' samples. J is TRBJ2-1 and V is TRBV2; weak D call: TRBD2 (5 bases). Source: PBMCs, taken 180 days after allogeneic stem cell transplant. The chain's CDR3 is CASGLSSYNEQFF. The CDR3 DNA reads TGTGCCAGCGGACTGAGCTCCTACAATGAGCAGTTCTTC.